These T cell receptor beta chains were read from a single sample in a study of CD8+ T cells in alopecia areata. Using immunoSEQ multiplex PCR, the repertoire was profiled, and TCRdb retains in-frame clones only, with some absent. The data hold more than 100,000 clones, with around 50% observed a single time. The input for sequencing was CD4+ T cells sorted from blood, taken at week 0. These receptors were obtained from a human donor with alopecia areata. Each CDR3 is given with its conserved first and last residue. The order of the fields is clone size, J gene, V gene, D gene, CDR3 protein, CDR3 DNA. D genes are given only for firm matches. The size of a clone is reported for some rows only, either as once, few or many, or as a class for expanded clones.

NA TRBJ1-2 TRBV4-3 NA CASSQGTVESSYTF TGCGCCAGCAGCCAGGGGACTGTCGAATCGAGCTACACCTTC
NA TRBJ2-3 TRBV14 NA CASSHARSVPTSTDTQYF TGTGCCAGCAGCCACGCCCGCAGCGTCCCGACTAGCACAGATACGCAGTATTTT
NA TRBJ2-7 TRBV11-1 NA CASSARGLAYEQYF TGTGCCAGCAGCGCTCGGGGCCTCGCCTACGAGCAGTACTTC
NA TRBJ1-2 TRBV7-9 NA CASSPDRPFTF TGTGCCAGCAGCCCCGACAGGCCCTTCACCTTC
NA TRBJ2-7 TRBV5-6 NA CASSFAGRPNEQYF TGTGCCAGCAGCTTCGCGGGACGGCCGAACGAGCAGTACTTC
NA TRBJ2-3 TRBV5-1 TRBD1 CASGQGQDTQYF TGCGCCAGCGGACAGGGGCAAGATACGCAGTATTTT
NA TRBJ1-1 TRBV28 NA CASSPIQTEAFF TGTGCCAGCAGTCCAATTCAGACTGAAGCTTTCTTT
NA TRBJ2-5 TRBV27 NA CASSQGAQETQYF TGTGCCAGCAGCCAGGGAGCTCAAGAGACCCAGTACTTC
NA TRBJ1-2 TRBV7-9 NA CASSAWGRRLDGYTF TGTGCCAGCAGCGCGTGGGGCAGGCGGCTGGATGGCTACACCTTC
NA TRBJ2-3 TRBV18 NA CASSPSGETQYF TGTGCCAGCTCACCATCTGGGGAGACGCAGTATTTT
few TRBJ2-7 TRBV4-2 TRBD1 CASSQAPGQGYEQYF TGTGCCAGCAGCCAAGCACCGGGACAGGGCTACGAGCAGTACTTC
NA TRBJ2-5 TRBV5-4 NA CASNTRRDGGETQYF TGTGCCAGCAACACAAGAAGGGACGGCGGAGAGACCCAGTACTTC
NA TRBJ2-1 TRBV18 NA CASSPGSDNEQFF TGTGCCAGCTCACCGGGTAGCGACAATGAGCAGTTCTTC
NA TRBJ2-1 TRBV6-5 TRBD2 CASSYERGSEQFF TGTGCCAGCAGTTACGAGCGGGGGTCTGAGCAGTTCTTC
NA TRBJ1-5 TRBV9 NA CASSVGVDSNQPQHF TGTGCCAGCAGCGTAGGCGTGGATAGCAATCAGCCCCAGCATTTT
NA TRBJ1-5 TRBV28 TRBD1 CASLFLGTGVDNQPQHF TGTGCCAGCCTGTTTTTAGGGACAGGGGTGGACAATCAGCCCCAGCATTTT
NA TRBJ2-5 TRBV5-1 TRBD1 CASSLAGTEQETQYF TGCGCCAGCAGCTTGGCCGGGACAGAGCAAGAGACCCAGTACTTC
NA TRBJ2-3 TRBV25-1 TRBD2 CASSESSLAGASDTQYF TGTGCCAGCAGTGAATCCTCACTAGCGGGAGCGTCAGATACGCAGTATTTT
NA TRBJ1-4 TRBV5-1 NA CASSLDPATNEKLFF TGCGCCAGCAGCTTGGACCCTGCAACTAATGAAAAACTGTTTTTT
NA TRBJ1-6 TRBV10-3 NA CAISEEGIDNSPLHF TGTGCCATCAGTGAAGAGGGTATCGATAATTCACCCCTCCACTTT
NA TRBJ2-5 TRBV5-1 TRBD1 CASSLGLTGFETQYF TGCGCCAGCAGCCTTGGACTGACAGGGTTCGAGACCCAGTACTTC
NA TRBJ1-1 TRBV7-2 NA CASSLGVLNTEAFF TGTGCCAGCAGCTTAGGGGTGCTAAACACTGAAGCTTTCTTT
NA TRBJ2-1 TRBV7-2 TRBD2 CASSSMLAGEQQFF TGTGCCAGCAGCTCAATGCTAGCGGGAGAACAGCAGTTCTTC
few TRBJ2-3 TRBV29-1 TRBD1 CSARTGRTDTQYF TGCAGCGCCCGGACAGGGAGGACAGATACGCAGTATTTT
NA TRBJ2-1 TRBV29-1 NA CRRRRGSNEQFF TGCAGACGAAGGAGAGGGTCCAATGAGCAGTTCTTC
NA TRBJ2-1 TRBV9 TRBD2 CASSASGTSSYNEQFF TGTGCCAGCAGCGCATCCGGGACTAGCTCCTACAATGAGCAGTTCTTC
NA TRBJ2-2 TRBV28 TRBD1 CASRPGGSMVSGELFF TGTGCCAGCAGACCAGGGGGTTCCATGGTCTCCGGGGAGCTGTTTTTT
once TRBJ1-1 TRBV5-4 NA CASSSRRGTFEAFF TGTGCCAGCAGCTCACGCCGCGGGACATTTGAAGCTTTCTTT
NA TRBJ1-2 TRBV28 TRBD1 CASGRGAYGYTF TGTGCCAGCGGCAGGGGGGCCTATGGCTACACCTTC
NA TRBJ2-2 TRBV27 NA CASSFRRPGELFF TGTGCCAGCAGTTTTCGGCGGCCCGGGGAGCTGTTTTTT
NA TRBJ1-3 TRBV7-8 TRBD1 CASSLDRGRNTIYF TGTGCCAGCAGCTTAGACAGGGGAAGAAACACCATATATTTT
NA TRBJ2-6 TRBV5-1 NA CASSLAARNSGANVLTF TGCGCCAGCAGCTTGGCAGCCAGGAACTCTGGGGCCAACGTCCTGACTTTC
NA TRBJ2-7 TRBV7-8 NA CASSLDSGFEQYF TGTGCCAGCAGCTTAGATTCCGGGTTCGAGCAGTACTTC
NA TRBJ1-5 TRBV5-1 TRBD1 CASSLGPGQGAYQPQHF TGCGCCAGCAGCTTGGGGCCGGGACAGGGGGCCTATCAGCCCCAGCATTTT
many TRBJ1-4 TRBV7-6 NA CASSIHQKGPPNEKLFF TGTGCCAGCAGTATACACCAGAAGGGACCTCCAAATGAAAAACTGTTTTTT
few TRBJ2-5 TRBV4-2 TRBD2 CASSPGMTSGGQETQYF TGTGCCAGCAGCCCGGGGATGACTAGCGGGGGGCAAGAGACCCAGTACTTC
NA TRBJ2-7 TRBV2 TRBD2 CASAGEVFNEQYF TGTGCCAGCGCGGGAGAGGTATTCAACGAGCAGTACTTC
NA TRBJ2-1 TRBV27 NA CASGFTVYNEQFF TGTGCCAGCGGATTCACGGTCTACAATGAGCAGTTCTTC
NA TRBJ1-5 TRBV7-6 NA CASSLKGDTQPQHF TGTGCCAGCAGCTTAAAGGGGGATACTCAGCCCCAGCATTTT
NA TRBJ1-2 TRBV4-3 NA CASSQAHSPNYGYTF TGCGCCAGCAGCCAAGCTCACAGCCCTAACTATGGCTACACCTTC
NA TRBJ1-1 TRBV27 NA CASIFRPGVMNTEAFF TGTGCCAGCATTTTTAGGCCAGGGGTCATGAACACTGAAGCTTTCTTT